This TCR beta chain was identified during a study of blood T cell repertoires in COVID-19. The wider study: Spain, Italy and the United States supplied samples that represented acute and convalescent COVID-19.

Germline V gene sequence: CDR1 SGDLS, CDR2 YYNGEE. The V and J ends lost 0 bases and 5 bases, in that order; junction bases with no gene match: 9. The CDR3 runs to 16 residues. Original methodology: For nucleated cells, counts were estimated from reference gene primer amplification. Data came from immunoSEQ multiplex PCR; TCRdb stores just in-frame clones and leaves some out. D and trimming were read from the DNA, whereas the V and J calls and clone size are those reported in that table. The repertoire includes roughly 60,000 clones, about four fifths of them detected once, and around 3.7% sits in the top ten.

Source material: peripheral blood. The source of this sequence is a woman of 80 years or more with acute or convalescent COVID-19. The chain is built from TRBV9 and TRBJ1-1, with 8 nucleotides matching TRBD1. CDR3 in amino acids: CASSVGTGYGYTEAFF. In DNA, the CDR3 is TGTGCCAGCAGCGTAGGGACAGGGTATGGGTATACTGAAGCTTTCTTT. Using reference TRBV9 and TRBJ1-1 for the parts outside the CDR3, the full variable domain is DSGVTQTPKHLITATGQRVTLRCSPRSGDLSVYWYQQSLDQGLQFLIQYYNGEERAKGNILERFSAQQFPDLHSELNLSSLELGDSALYFCASSVGTGYGYTEAFFGQGTRLTVV.